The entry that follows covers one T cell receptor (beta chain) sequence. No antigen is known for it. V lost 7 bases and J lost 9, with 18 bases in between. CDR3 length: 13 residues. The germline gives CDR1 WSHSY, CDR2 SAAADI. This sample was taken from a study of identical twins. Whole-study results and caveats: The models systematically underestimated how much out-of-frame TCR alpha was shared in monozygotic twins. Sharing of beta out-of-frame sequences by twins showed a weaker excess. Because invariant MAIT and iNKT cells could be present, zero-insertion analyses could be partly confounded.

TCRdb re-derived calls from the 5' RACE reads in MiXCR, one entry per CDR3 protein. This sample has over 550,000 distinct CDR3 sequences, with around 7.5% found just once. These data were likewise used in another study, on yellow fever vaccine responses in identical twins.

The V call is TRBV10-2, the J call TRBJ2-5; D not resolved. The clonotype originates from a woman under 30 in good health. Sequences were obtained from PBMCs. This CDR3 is CASTDFGIPAQYF. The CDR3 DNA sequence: TGCGCCAGCACCGATTTTGGGATCCCAGCCCAGTACTTC.